This TCR beta chain derives from a study of blood T cell repertoires in COVID-19. Study overall: From T cells, B-cell-depleted T cells, or PBMCs came the material, which was cDNA or gDNA.

In the source study's methods: It was from reference gene primer amplification that nucleated cell counts were estimated. Repertoires were generated with immunoSEQ multiplex PCR, while TCRdb's copy carries only in-frame clones and drops some. V, J and clone size were drawn from that table, and D and trimming were deduced from the DNA. The repertoire holds just under 350,000 clones, more than 75% seen once, with around 3.5% in the top ten. From germline, CDR1 is SEHNR and CDR2 FQNEAQ (reference sequence). The CDR3 runs to 14 residues. Deletions cut 4 bases from V and 4 bases from J, with 11 bases between.

This sequence was found in a woman aged 18-29 years who had recovered from COVID-19. Sequencing used peripheral blood. This chain joins TRBV7-9 and TRBJ1-5; D is undetermined. The CDR3 DNA reads TGTGCCAGCAGCTCCCCGGGTACGAATCAGCCCCAGCATTTT. Encoded protein: CASSSPGTNQPQHF.